The present T cell receptor beta chain was sequenced within a study of blood T cell repertoires in COVID-19. Whole-study context: The United States, Italy and Spain were the sources of the acute and convalescent COVID-19 samples.

Grouping used clinical history reported by participants in a survey and questionnaire. This CDR3 is 13 amino acids long. V lost 6 bases and J 6 bases, leaving 14 bases between the germline ends. TCRdb's table, derived via immunoSEQ multiplex PCR, lists solely in-frame clones and lacks some. The sample shows about 250,000 clones, approximately 81% of them seen only once. The J gene is TRBJ1-2, the V gene TRBV12-3 or TRBV12-4, with D possibly matching TRBD1 (5 bases). The origin of this receptor is a woman between 50 and 59 years old who had been exposed to COVID-19. Sequencing was performed on PBMCs or T cells enriched from blood (not recorded which). CDR3 DNA: TGTGCCAGCAGCCAACAGGTTTTTAATGGCTACACCTTC. Translated: CASSQQVFNGYTF.